This is a list of T cell receptor beta chains from one sample in a study of T cells in narcolepsy. Only in-frame clones appear in the TCRdb table, and some are missing; sequencing was by immunoSEQ multiplex PCR. The table includes 30,000 to 35,000 clones, around 90% detected once. The sequenced sample was CD45RA- memory CD4+ T cells from PBMCs. These receptors were collected from a human donor with narcolepsy. Each CDR3 is given with its conserved first and last residue. Fields, in order: D gene, clone size, J gene, V gene, CDR3 DNA, CDR3 protein. The D gene is left open where the match is weak. The size of a clone is reported for some rows only, either as once, few or many, or as a class for expanded clones.

TRBD1 | - | TRBJ1-1 | TRBV27 | TGTGCCAGCAGTTCCGCAAGCAGGGGGTGGACTGAAGCTTTCTTT | CASSSASRGWTEAFF
- | - | TRBJ1-4 | TRBV7-2 | TGTGCCAGCAGCTTTGGTGGAAAACTGTTTTTT | CASSFGGKLFF
- | - | TRBJ1-1 | TRBV5-4 | TGTGCCAGCAGCTTGGCGGGCCCGGGAGGTGAAGCTTTCTTT | CASSLAGPGGEAFF
- | - | TRBJ2-7 | TRBV7-3 | TGTGCCAGCAGCTTAATGCGGGTCGGGGGAAGTGGGGAGCAGTACTTC | CASSLMRVGGSGEQYF
- | - | TRBJ2-5 | TRBV21-1 | TGTGCCAGCAGCAAGGTTGTGGGGCTAGCGTTCCAAGAGACCCAGTACTTC | CASSKVVGLAFQETQYF
TRBD1 | - | TRBJ2-5 | TRBV14 | TGTGCCAGCAGCCCCTCCCGACAGGGGAGCCAAGAGACCCAGTACTTC | CASSPSRQGSQETQYF
- | few | TRBJ2-2 | TRBV2 | TGTGCCAGCAGTAGAGCTCGGCCCGGGGAGCTGTTTTTT | CASSRARPGELFF
- | once | TRBJ2-1 | TRBV7-7 | TGTGCCAGCAGCTTAGAGGGTAGTGAGGAGCAGTTCTTC | CASSLEGSEEQFF
- | - | TRBJ2-5 | TRBV29-1 | TGCAGCGTTGACCCCAGGGGACAAGAGACCCAGTACTTC | CSVDPRGQETQYF
TRBD2 | - | TRBJ2-2 | TRBV7-2 | TGTGCCCTTATGCCGGGACTAGCGGGGACCAACACCGGGGAGCTGTTTTTT | CALMPGLAGTNTGELFF
- | - | TRBJ1-3 | TRBV5-1 | TGCGCCAGCAGCTTGGGAGGACAGGGAAACACCATATATTTT | CASSLGGQGNTIYF
- | - | TRBJ1-2 | TRBV5-1 | TGCGCCAGCAGCCGAACCGGGACGGACTATGGCTACACCTTC | CASSRTGTDYGYTF
TRBD1 | - | TRBJ1-2 | TRBV18 | TGTGCCAGCTCTCTCGACAGGGGGAATGGCTACACCTTC | CASSLDRGNGYTF
- | - | TRBJ2-5 | TRBV5-1 | TGCGCCAGCAGCTTGGAGCGGGCGACTCCGTACTTC | CASSLERATPYF
TRBD1 | - | TRBJ1-2 | TRBV10-1 | TGCGCCAGCAGTAGCCCCCCAGGGGGTCTTGATGGCTACACCTTC | CASSSPPGGLDGYTF
TRBD2 | once | TRBJ2-1 | TRBV7-3 | TGTGCCAGCGGGGAGGGCAGGGTCCCTGGCAATGAGCAGTTCTTC | CASGEGRVPGNEQFF
- | - | TRBJ1-2 | TRBV19 | TGTGCCAGTAGTATTATGGGGGGTGAGGGCTACACCTTC | CASSIMGGEGYTF
- | - | TRBJ1-2 | TRBV6-1 | TGTGCCAGCAGGTCCGGGACGCGGGGCTACACCTTC | CASRSGTRGYTF
- | - | TRBJ2-1 | TRBV19 | TGTGCCAGTAGTAGCGGGCTTGCCTACAATGAGCAGTTCTTC | CASSSGLAYNEQFF
TRBD2 | - | TRBJ2-7 | TRBV28 | TGTGCCAGCAGTGTTATAGCGGGGGCGGGAGAGCAGTACTTC | CASSVIAGAGEQYF
- | - | TRBJ1-1 | TRBV10-3 | TGTGCCATCAGTGAGGACGGAAAGAACACTGAAGCTTTCTTT | CAISEDGKNTEAFF
- | few | TRBJ1-1 | TRBV6-1 | TGTGCCAGCGATCTGAAAGGAGGCACTGAAGCTTTCTTT | CASDLKGGTEAFF
- | - | TRBJ1-1 | TRBV7-2 | TGTGCCAGCAGCCGCACAGGTGAAGCTTTCTTT | CASSRTGEAFF
- | - | TRBJ2-1 | TRBV5-1 | TGCGCCAGCAGCTTGGAGCCGAACAATGAGCAGTTCTTC | CASSLEPNNEQFF
TRBD1 | - | TRBJ1-4 | TRBV4-3 | TGCGCCAGCAGCCTGGACAGGGTAGGGGAAAAACTGTTTTTT | CASSLDRVGEKLFF
- | - | TRBJ2-1 | TRBV10-3 | TGTGCCATCTCTCAGAAAGCTGGCAATGAGCAGTTCTTC | CAISQKAGNEQFF
TRBD1 | - | TRBJ2-6 | TRBV5-4 | TGTGCCAGCAGCGGGACAGGCGCTGGGGCCAACGTCCTGACTTTC | CASSGTGAGANVLTF
- | - | TRBJ2-2 | TRBV11-3 | TGTGCCAGCAGCTTAGATCGCGGGGAGCTGTTTTTT | CASSLDRGELFF
- | - | TRBJ2-5 | TRBV5-6 | TGTGCCAGCACCTCTAAAGAGACCCAGTACTTC | CASTSKETQYF
- | - | TRBJ2-2 | TRBV19 | TGTGCCAGTAGTACGACAGGAAACACCGGGGAGCTGTTTTTT | CASSTTGNTGELFF
- | - | TRBJ2-1 | TRBV2 | TGTGCCAGCAGTGGGACTCCTCTCAATGAGCAGTTCTTC | CASSGTPLNEQFF
- | few | TRBJ2-3 | TRBV15 | TGTGCCACCAGCAGAGATGAGGGTTGGGGCACAGATACGCAGTATTTT | CATSRDEGWGTDTQYF
- | - | TRBJ1-5 | TRBV5-6 | TGTGCCAGCAGCTTAGGGGTTGATCAGCCCCAGCATTTT | CASSLGVDQPQHF
- | - | TRBJ2-7 | TRBV6-5 | TGTGCCAGCAGTTACTCTCCGGGAGTTAACGAGCAGTACTTC | CASSYSPGVNEQYF
- | few | TRBJ2-7 | TRBV6-5 | TGTGCCAGCGCGGGCAGTGGATTCTACGAGCAGTACTTC | CASAGSGFYEQYF
- | - | TRBJ2-3 | TRBV6-1 | TGTGCCAGCAGTGAAGCGGGACGTACGCAGTATTTT | CASSEAGRTQYF
- | - | TRBJ1-2 | TRBV5-1 | TGCGCCAGCGCCCTGTCAGGCTATGGCTACACCTTC | CASALSGYGYTF